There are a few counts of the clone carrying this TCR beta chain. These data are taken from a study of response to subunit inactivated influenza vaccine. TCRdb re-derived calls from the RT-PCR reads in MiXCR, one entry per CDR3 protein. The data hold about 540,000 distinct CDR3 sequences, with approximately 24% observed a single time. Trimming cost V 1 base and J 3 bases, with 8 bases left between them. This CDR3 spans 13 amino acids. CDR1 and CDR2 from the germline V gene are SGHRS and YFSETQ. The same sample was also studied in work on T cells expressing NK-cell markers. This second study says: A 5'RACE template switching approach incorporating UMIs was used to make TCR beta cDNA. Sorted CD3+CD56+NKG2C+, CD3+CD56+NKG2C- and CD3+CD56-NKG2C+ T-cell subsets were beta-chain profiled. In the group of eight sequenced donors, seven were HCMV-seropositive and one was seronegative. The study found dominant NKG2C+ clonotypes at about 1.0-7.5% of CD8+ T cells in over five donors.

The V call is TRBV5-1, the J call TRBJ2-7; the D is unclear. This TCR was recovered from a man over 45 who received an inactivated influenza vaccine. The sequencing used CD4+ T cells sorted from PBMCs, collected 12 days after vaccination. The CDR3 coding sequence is TGCGCCAGCAGCTTGCCGGGTGACTACGAGCAGTACTTC. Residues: CASSLPGDYEQYF.